This TCR beta chain was sequenced during a study of cytomegalovirus exposure and HLA in healthy donors. The CDR3 loop spans 18 amino acids. The V gene's germline CDR1 is SGHNT and CDR2 YYREEE (reference sequence). Trimming shortened V by 0 bases and J by 3 bases, and 19 bases separated the two germline ends. This clone has a handful of counts. Antigen specificity is unknown. PCR employed 60 Vbeta and 13 Jbeta primers. Repertoires were generated with immunoSEQ multiplex PCR, while TCRdb's copy carries only in-frame clones and drops some. Altogether over 130,000 clones are present, about three fifths being singletons, with the ten largest covering 1.8%. Points from the study as a whole: Rarity marked most TCR sequences, yet some public TCRs occurred in many donors.

The sample consisted of PBMCs. The TCR sequence derives from a male donor in good health and CMV-seronegative. V and J are TRBV5-4 and TRBJ1-5, with TRBD1 as a possible D gene (6 bases). CDR3: CASSLGGGGASFNQPQHF. The CDR3 DNA sequence: TGTGCCAGCAGCTTGGGGGGCGGGGGCGCGTCGTTCAATCAGCCCCAGCATTTT.